The clone carrying this TCR beta chain showed up just once. This specimen comes from a study of cytomegalovirus exposure and HLA in healthy donors. Germline loops: CDR1 SGHVS, CDR2 FQNEAQ. The length of the CDR3 is 13 residues. The J segment lost 5 bases and the V segment lost 5 bases, leaving 6 bases of the junction unmatched. Both 60 Vbeta primers and 13 Jbeta primers went into the PCR. The table came from immunoSEQ multiplex PCR; TCRdb's copy has only in-frame clones and leaves some out. This table has 150,000 to 200,000 clones, about 75% appearing once. This TCR was recovered from a man between 45 and 60 years old in good health and CMV-seropositive. This chain joins TRBV7-8 and TRBJ2-7; 7 bases line up with TRBD1. Specimen: PBMCs. The CDR3 sequence is CASSPDRAHEQYV. The CDR3 DNA reads TGTGCCAGCAGCCCCGACAGGGCCCACGAGCAGTACGTC.